This T cell receptor (beta chain) originates from a study of blood T cell repertoires in COVID-19. Background on the study: T cells, B-cell-depleted T cells, or PBMCs provided the cDNA or gDNA that served as material.

V lost 4 bases to trimming and J lost 1 base; unmatched junction nucleotides: 2. This CDR3 has 13 residues. Looked up from germline, CDR1 is SQVTM and CDR2 is ANQGSEA. Here immunoSEQ multiplex PCR was the method, and the copy in TCRdb shows in-frame clones only, minus some. The table has under 400,000 clones, about 91% seen once. V usage is TRBV29-1 and J usage is TRBJ2-5, with TRBD2 identical over 8 bases. The specimen sequenced was peripheral blood. The clonotype comes from a young woman with COVID-19, enrolled during active disease. CDR3 DNA sequence: TGCAGCGTTGGAGCGGGGGTCCAAGAGACCCAGTACTTC. Residues: CSVGAGVQETQYF.